Below, one T cell receptor beta chain is given with its context. The antigen is not known. The length of the CDR3 is 14 residues. Trimming shortened V by 7 bases and J by 4 bases, and 13 bases separated the two germline ends. This sample is drawn from a study of T-cell memory formation after mild COVID-19. Study in general: For the most part, TCR clusters were specific to one donor.

One entry per CDR3 protein, called by TCRdb with MiXCR from the 5' RACE reads. The sample records 310,000 or so distinct CDR3 sequences, 15% to 20% being singletons. Findings and caveats of the study: A second wave of clones peaked on day 37, and their SARS-CoV-2 specificity went unconfirmed. There was a balanced CD4/CD8 profile in clones contracting day 15 to 85, and later expanders leaned CD4+.

The V and J genes are TRBV12-3 or TRBV12-4 and TRBJ2-2; D is perhaps TRBD2 (6 bases). Sequenced material: PBMCs or a T cell subset sorted from them (not recorded which). The source of this sequence is a man between 18 and 29 years old who had mild COVID-19 (a few samples of this study predate the infection). Cell type and time point are not known. The CDR3 spells CASTWGVGTGELFF. In DNA, the CDR3 is TGTGCCAGCACCTGGGGGGTAGGCACCGGGGAGCTGTTTTTT.